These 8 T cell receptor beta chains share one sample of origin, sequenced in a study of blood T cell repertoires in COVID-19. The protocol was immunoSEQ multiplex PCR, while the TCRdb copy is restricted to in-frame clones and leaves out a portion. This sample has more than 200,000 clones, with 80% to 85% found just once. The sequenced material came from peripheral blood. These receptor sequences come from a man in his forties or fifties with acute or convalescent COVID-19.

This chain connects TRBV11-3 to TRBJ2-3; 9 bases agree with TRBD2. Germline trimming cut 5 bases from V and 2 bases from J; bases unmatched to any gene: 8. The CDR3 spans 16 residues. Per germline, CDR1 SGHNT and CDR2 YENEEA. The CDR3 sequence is CASSLSGTSNTDTQYF. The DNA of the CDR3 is TGTGCCAGCAGCCTCTCCGGGACTAGCAACACAGATACGCAGTATTTT.

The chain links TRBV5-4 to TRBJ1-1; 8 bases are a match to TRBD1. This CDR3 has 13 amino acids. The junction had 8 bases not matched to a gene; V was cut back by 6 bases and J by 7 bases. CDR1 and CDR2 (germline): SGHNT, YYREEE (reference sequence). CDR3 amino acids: CASISRGQGEAFF. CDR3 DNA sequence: TGTGCCAGCATCTCCAGGGGGCAGGGTGAAGCTTTCTTT.

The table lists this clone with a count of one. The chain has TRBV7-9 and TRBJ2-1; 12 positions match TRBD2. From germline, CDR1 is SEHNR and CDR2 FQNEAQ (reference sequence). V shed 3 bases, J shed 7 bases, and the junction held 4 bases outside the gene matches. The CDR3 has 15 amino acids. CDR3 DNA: TGTGCCAGCAGCTTGACTAGCGGGAGTGGTAATGAGCAGTTCTTC. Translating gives CASSLTSGSGNEQFF. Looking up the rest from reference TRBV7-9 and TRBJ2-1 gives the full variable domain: DTGVSQNPRHKITKRGQNVTFRCDPISEHNRLYWYRQTLGQGPEFLTYFQNEAQLEKSRLLSDRFSAERPKGSFSTLEIQRTEQGDSAMYLCASSLTSGSGNEQFFGPGTRLTVL.

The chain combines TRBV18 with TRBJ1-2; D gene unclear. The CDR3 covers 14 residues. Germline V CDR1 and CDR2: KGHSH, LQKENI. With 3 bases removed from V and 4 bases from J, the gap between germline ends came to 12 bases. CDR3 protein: CASSPAEGPYGYTF. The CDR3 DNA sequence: TGTGCCAGCTCACCCGCCGAGGGCCCCTATGGCTACACCTTC.

CDR3: CASSLASGTYNEQFF. CDR3 sequence (DNA): TGCGCCAGCAGCTTGGCTAGCGGGACCTACAATGAGCAGTTCTTC. The chain joins TRBV5-1 to TRBJ2-1, with 9 bases identical to TRBD2. With 0 bases clipped from V and 2 bases from J, the junction kept 0 bases outside the gene matches. The CDR3 extends over 15 amino acids. Germline V gene data show CDR1 as SGHRS and CDR2 as YFSETQ.

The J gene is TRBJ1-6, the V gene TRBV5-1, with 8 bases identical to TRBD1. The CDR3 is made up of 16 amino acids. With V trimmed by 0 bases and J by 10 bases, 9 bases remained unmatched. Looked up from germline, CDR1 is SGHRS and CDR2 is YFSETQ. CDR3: CASSLDVRGQASPLHF. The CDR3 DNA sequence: TGCGCCAGCAGCTTGGACGTCCGGGGACAGGCCTCACCCCTCCACTTT.

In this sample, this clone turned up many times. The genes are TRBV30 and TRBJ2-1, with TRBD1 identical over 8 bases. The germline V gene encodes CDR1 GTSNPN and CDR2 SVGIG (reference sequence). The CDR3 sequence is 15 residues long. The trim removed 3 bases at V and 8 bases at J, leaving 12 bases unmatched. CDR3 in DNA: TGTGCCTGGAGCCTTGGGAGGACAGGGTTGGATGAGCAGTTCTTC. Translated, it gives CAWSLGRTGLDEQFF.

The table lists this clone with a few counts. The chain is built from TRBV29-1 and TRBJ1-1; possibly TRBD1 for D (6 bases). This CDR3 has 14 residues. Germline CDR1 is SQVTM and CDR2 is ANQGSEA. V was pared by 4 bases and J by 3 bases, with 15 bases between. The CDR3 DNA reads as TGCAGCGTTGTGCGCTGGGGGCTTGACACTGAAGCTTTCTTT. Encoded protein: CSVVRWGLDTEAFF.